This TCR beta chain was obtained from a study of T-cell memory formation after mild COVID-19 (dated by TCRdb to the early 2020s). Turning to the overall study: TCR sequence clusters from the two donors were largely donor specific. Longitudinal TCRalpha and TCRbeta repertoire sequencing tracked T-cell clones expanding and contracting after mild COVID-19 in two donors. The cohort comprised two young, previously healthy adult volunteers, one female and one male. The investigation overall reported the following: Clones that contracted from day 15 to 85 showed balanced CD4/CD8 phenotypes, whereas a second wave of clones that expanded from day 15 to 37 leaned towards CD4+. Contracting CD4+ clones were located mainly in the CM and EM memory subsets, whereas CD8+ clones were found to be enriched in EMRA. Only two mild cases were covered in the study, and larger cohorts including severe cases with pre-infection samples were considered necessary. The second-wave clones that peaked on day 37 were not confirmed to be SARS-CoV-2 specific. Some responding clones were found in pre-infection memory, which suggests that pre-existing cross-reactive memory T cells took part in the SARS-CoV-2 response.

Ficoll-Paque density gradient centrifugation was used to isolate PBMCs. Note on this clonotype: Its antigen is still unknown. No much larger clone is present one base from it, and per-base qualities are unavailable.

From the cysteine up to the phenylalanine, the CDR3 has a length of 16 residues. Just CDR3 DNA is preserved here, 48 bases in frame from base 1. CDR1 and CDR2, looked up from the germline V gene, are LGHNA and YSLEER. V has 3 bases trimmed and J has 2 bases trimmed; junction bases matching no gene number 9. TCRdb shows the sequencer as Illumina NovaSeq 6000. TCRalpha and TCRbeta cDNA libraries were constructed by 5'RACE with constant-segment primers, with sample barcodes and unique molecular identifiers being introduced. RNA was extracted from every sample with Trizol reagent. Library amplification was performed in two PCR steps, and a second sample barcode and Illumina TruSeq adapters were introduced in the second step. Sequencing of libraries was performed on an Illumina NovaSeq with 2 x 150 bp paired-end reads. Processing in the source paper ran as follows. The reads were demultiplexed and collapsed into UMI-guided consensus sequences using migec v1.2.7. Using mixcr v2.1.11, the UMI consensuses were aligned to TRA and TRB V and J templates and assembled into clonotypes. Clonotypes were classified as expanded or contracted when called significant by both edgeR and NoisET, with noise models trained on biological replicates. For edgeR calls, a false discovery rate-adjusted p below 0.01 and a log2 fold-change threshold of 1 were applied. As an exploratory analysis of dynamics, max-normalized trajectories of the 1000 most abundant clonotypes were examined with PCA combined with hierarchical clustering. Each responding clone was given a CD4 or CD8 phenotype based on the CD4+ and CD8+ repertoires, which had been sequenced separately. In TCRdb, the public reads were trimmed at Q25 with fastp and aligned with MiXCR, with productive beta chains retained. CDR3 protein sequences are deduplicated, and each keeps its most common genes and DNA. These V and J calls rely on TCRdb rather than the paper's analysis. The sample yields 350,000 to 550,000 distinct CDR3 sequences; more than 15% were counted once. The top ten clones comprise roughly a fifth of the sample.

The source material was PBMCs or a T cell subset sorted from them (not recorded which). This receptor was taken from a man aged 18 to 30 who had mild COVID-19 (a few samples of this study predate the infection). The sample titles of this study are shuffled in the database, so cell type and time point are left out; the donor was told from shared clones. The chain is encoded by TRBV4-3 joined to TRBJ1-2, with 7 middle bases fitting TRBD1. CDR3 sequence: CASSQGTGTENYGYTF. The DNA reads TGCGCCAGCAGCCAGGGTACCGGGACAGAGAACTATGGCTACACCTTC.